A single sample gave rise to the 24 T cell receptor beta chains below, sequenced in a study of T cells in Graves' hyperthyroidism and ophthalmopathy. Researchers amplified the TCR beta CDR3 regions from RNA transcripts. First-round RT-PCR with HTBI primers amplified the TCR CDR3 region. A single record per CDR3 protein comes from TCRdb applying MiXCR to the multiplex PCR reads. The sample lists roughly 570,000 distinct CDR3 sequences, about half occurring once. Material: peripheral blood or thyroid tissue (not recorded which). The origin of the receptors is an adult woman with Graves' disease, either hyperthyroidism or ophthalmopathy (not recorded which).

This clonotype was seen only a few times. The rearrangement uses TRBV2 and TRBJ1-6, with a possible D match to TRBD1 (5 bases). The CDR3 has 14 residues. V shed 8 bases and J shed 6 bases, with 14 bases lying between them. The germline gives CDR1 SNHLY, CDR2 FYNNEI. CDR3 DNA: TGTGCCAGCGGTGGAGAAAGGGGTAATTCACCCCTCCACTTT. It codes for CASGGERGNSPLHF.

This clonotype was recorded many times. The genes are TRBV6-5 and TRBJ2-7; the D gene is possibly TRBD1 (5 bases). Germline loops: CDR1 MNHEY, CDR2 SVGAGI. CDR3 length: 13 residues. The ends were cut back, 6 bases at V and 7 bases at J, with 16 bases in the middle. The CDR3 loop reads CASSRYLSGEQYF. The CDR3 DNA sequence: TGTGCCAGCAGCCGATACCTTTCAGGGGAGCAGTACTTC.

Concerning this clonotype itself: With a much larger clone just one base away, this may be a read error. It is likely a read error, because the conserved phenylalanine at the end of the CDR3 is missing. The genes are TRBV27 and TRBJ1-5; D gene ambiguous. The CDR3 runs to 15 residues. The ends were cut back, 7 bases at V and 1 base at J, with 14 bases in the middle. CDR1 is MNHEY and CDR2 is SMNVEV in the germline V gene (reference sequence). The CDR3 DNA is TGTGCCAGCAACCGACGGGAAACGAGCAATCAGCCCCAGCATCTT. It is translated as CASNRRETSNQPQHL.

This clonotype was found many times. The V call is TRBV25-1, the J call TRBJ2-7, with 11 bases lining up with TRBD1. The CDR3 covers 14 residues. V lost 5 bases to trimming and J lost 5 bases; unmatched junction nucleotides: 5. CDR1 is MGHDK and CDR2 is SYGVNS in the germline V gene. CDR3 loop: CASSKGTGGNEQYF. The CDR3 bases are TGTGCCAGCAGTAAAGGGACAGGGGGAAACGAGCAGTACTTC.

Many counts were recorded for this clonotype. The V and J genes are TRBV7-9 and TRBJ2-7; 10 bases line up with TRBD2. After removal of 5 bases from V and 4 bases from J, the junction contained 5 bases not matched to a gene. The CDR3 consists of 14 residues. Germline values: CDR1 SEHNR, CDR2 FQNEAQ (reference sequence). CDR3 DNA: TGTGCCAGCAGCCCCGGGACTAGCGTTTACGAGCAGTACTTC. Amino acid sequence: CASSPGTSVYEQYF.

This clonotype was seen a handful of times. The chain carries TRBV10-3 and TRBJ2-7, with 10 bases fitting TRBD2. The germline CDR1 and CDR2 sequences are ENHRY and SYGVKD. The CDR3 totals 15 residues. V lost 3 bases, J lost 5 bases, and 7 bases stayed unmatched. CDR3 sequence: CAISDWSGRDDEQYF. The CDR3 bases are TGTGCCATCAGTGATTGGAGCGGGAGGGATGACGAGCAGTACTTC.

This clonotype appeared many times. The rearrangement links TRBV10-3 to TRBJ2-5, with 7 bases identical to TRBD1. V lost 6 bases to trimming and J lost 4 bases; unmatched junction nucleotides: 8. Germline CDR1 and CDR2: ENHRY and SYGVKD. The CDR3 has 14 amino acids. The CDR3 loop is CAIRTDREGETQYF. CDR3 in DNA: TGTGCCATCAGGACCGACAGGGAAGGAGAGACCCAGTACTTC.

V usage is TRBV10-3 and J usage is TRBJ1-4, with D possibly being TRBD1 (5 bases). This CDR3 spans 13 amino acids. CDR1 is ENHRY, CDR2 SYGVKD, per germline. V lost 10 bases and J 5 bases, leaving 14 bases between the germline ends. The CDR3 sequence is CATHRDLNEKLFF. CDR3 nucleotides: TGTGCCACCCACCGGGACTTGAATGAAAAACTGTTTTTT.

The table lists this clonotype with many counts. The V call is TRBV11-1, the J call TRBJ2-2, with 9 bases identical to TRBD1. This CDR3 is 16 amino acids long. Germline V gene sequence: CDR1 SGHAT, CDR2 FQDESV (reference sequence). V lost 2 bases, J lost 3 bases, and 4 bases stayed unmatched. The CDR3 spells CASSLHRGRDTGELFF. The CDR3 DNA sequence: TGTGCCAGCAGCTTACACAGGGGGCGGGACACCGGGGAGCTGTTTTTT.

The DNA for the CDR3 is TGCAGCGCCCTGTTCGCGGGAGGGCTGAACTATGGCTACACCTTC. Translation: CSALFAGGLNYGYTF. The V call is TRBV29-1, the J call TRBJ1-2; D unclear. The CDR3 has 15 residues. Germline CDR1 reads SQVTM; CDR2 reads ANQGSEA. The germline V and J ends were trimmed by 7 bases and 2 bases, with 20 bases remaining between them.

This clonotype was recorded at least ten times. J is TRBJ2-2 and V is TRBV19; a possible D gene is TRBD2 (5 bases). The V and J ends lost 7 bases and 7 bases respectively, with 31 bases between them. Per the germline V gene, CDR1 is LNHDA and CDR2 is SQIVND (reference sequence). The CDR3 extends over 19 amino acids. In DNA form, the CDR3 reads TGTGCCAGTAACAATTCCCCCCCGGGTCTAGCCGCTTTTGGCGGGGAGCTGTTTTTT. It codes for CASNNSPPGLAAFGGELFF.

This clonotype was counted at least ten times. V is TRBV6-4 and J is TRBJ1-5, with D unresolved. The CDR3 totals 15 residues. Looked up from germline, CDR1 is MRHNA and CDR2 is SNTAGT. V was cut by 11 bases and J by 0 bases, with 17 bases left in between. In DNA form, the CDR3 reads TGTGCCCGCGTCGGGTCAGTCTATAGCAATCAGCCCCAGCATTTT. Amino acid sequence: CARVGSVYSNQPQHF.

A few counts support this clonotype. The chain recombines TRBV2 with TRBJ1-4; 9 nucleotides line up with TRBD1. The CDR3 has 17 amino acids. Germline V gene data show CDR1 as SNHLY and CDR2 as FYNNEI. V lost 5 bases, J lost 0 bases, and 7 bases stayed unmatched. CDR3 nucleotide sequence: TGTGCCAGCAGTTCCGGACAGGGGCGGGCAACTAATGAAAAACTGTTTTTT. Protein sequence: CASSSGQGRATNEKLFF.

J is TRBJ2-6 and V is TRBV10-3; possibly TRBD1 for D (6 bases). The V gene lost 5 bases and the J gene lost 0 bases, with 23 bases spanning the gap. This CDR3 spans 20 amino acids. Germline V gives CDR1 ENHRY, CDR2 SYGVKD. The CDR3 nucleotides read TGTGCCATCAGTCCAGCCTGGGACATCGGCTTTGACTCTGGGGCCAACGTCCTGACTTTC. Residues: CAISPAWDIGFDSGANVLTF.

This clonotype has at least ten counts. The V gene is TRBV28, the J gene TRBJ1-1; TRBD1 might be the D (5 bases). Germline assignment: CDR1 MDHEN and CDR2 SYDVKM. The CDR3 length is 16 residues. Trimming took off 3 bases at V and 1 base at J, with 15 bases between the two ends. The CDR3 protein is CASSLGQWGTNTEAFF. Here the CDR3 DNA reads TGTGCCAGCAGTTTGGGTCAGTGGGGGACGAACACTGAAGCTTTCTTT.

This clonotype was picked up a small number of times. This chain links TRBV7-9 with TRBJ1-4; D is unresolved. Trimming stripped 1 base from V and 10 bases from J, with 10 bases between. The CDR3 consists of 13 residues. Germline V gives CDR1 SEHNR, CDR2 FQNEAQ (reference sequence). CDR3 in amino acids: CASSLGSLGKLFF. The CDR3 DNA is TGTGCCAGCAGCTTAGGAAGTTTGGGAAAACTGTTTTTT.

This clonotype was recorded many times. The chain couples TRBV20-1 to TRBJ1-5; tentatively, D is TRBD1 (5 bases). V lost 3 bases and J 5 bases, leaving 14 bases between the germline ends. There are 14 residues in the CDR3. The germline V gene has CDR1 DFQATT and CDR2 SNEGSKA (reference sequence). This chain's CDR3 is CSARGMTEYQPQHF. In DNA form, the CDR3 reads TGCAGTGCTAGGGGGATGACAGAGTATCAGCCCCAGCATTTT.

This rearrangement joins TRBV9 to TRBJ2-6; the D gene could be TRBD1 or TRBD2 (5 bases each). Trimming took off 4 bases at V and 0 bases at J, with 11 bases between the two ends. CDR1 and CDR2 (germline): SGDLS, YYNGEE. The CDR3 length is 16 residues. The DNA for the CDR3 is TGTGCCAGCAGCCCGGGGCGGTCCTCTGGGGCCAACGTCCTGACTTTC. It yields the protein CASSPGRSSGANVLTF.

CDR3 DNA: TGTGCCAGCAGCCAAGAGTGGGTGGGTATCGAAAAACTGTTTTTT. It translates to CASSQEWVGIEKLFF. This rearrangement joins TRBV7-2 to TRBJ1-4; no firm D call. The V gene lost 5 bases and the J gene lost 8 bases, with 18 bases spanning the gap. Germline values: CDR1 SGHTA, CDR2 FQGNSA. The CDR3 is 15 residues long.

The chain employs TRBV30 and TRBJ1-4, with 7 bases fitting TRBD1. CDR3 length: 14 residues. J was trimmed by 8 bases and V by 3 bases; bases with no gene match: 9. In germline, CDR1 is GTSNPN, CDR2 SVGIG (reference sequence). CDR3 residues: CAWRGRQGNEKLFF. Written as DNA, the CDR3 is TGTGCCTGGAGGGGCAGACAGGGAAACGAAAAACTGTTTTTT.

As for this clonotype: Being one base from a much bigger clone, this may be a read error. The chain couples TRBV4-1 to TRBJ1-1; D unclear. Looked up from germline, CDR1 is MGHRA and CDR2 is YSYEKL. There are 14 residues in the CDR3. The CDR3 nucleotides are TGCGCCAGCAGCCATCACTACAAGAACACTGAAGCTCTCTTT. It encodes CASSHHYKNTEALF.

This clonotype was observed a single time. The chain links TRBV20-1 to TRBJ1-6; the D is unclear. The CDR3 contains 15 residues. The germline V and J ends were trimmed by 0 bases and 8 bases, with 14 bases remaining between them. Germline V gene data show CDR1 as DFQATT and CDR2 as SNEGSKA (reference sequence). The chain's CDR3 is CSARDPLGRDSPLHF. The CDR3 DNA sequence: TGCAGTGCTAGAGACCCTCTGGGTAGGGATTCACCCCTCCACTTT.

CDR3 protein: CAISEWLAVGNEQYYGYTF. CDR3 DNA sequence: TGTGCCATCAGTGAGTGGCTAGCGGTGGGAAACGAGCAGTACTATGGCTACACCTTC. V gene TRBV10-3 combines with J gene TRBJ1-2; D call uncertain. V lost 1 base and J 3 bases, leaving 24 bases between the germline ends. CDR1 and CDR2 from the germline V gene are ENHRY and SYGVKD. CDR3 size: 19 residues.

This clonotype was observed a single time. Relative to the germline gene, one junction end is altered; a read error may explain this. V and J are TRBV12-3 or TRBV12-4 and TRBJ2-2; 8 bases match TRBD2. The CDR3 has 14 residues. CDR3 loop: CNTPGTRNTRELFF. The CDR3, as DNA: TGCAATACCCCCGGGACTAGAAACACCAGGGAGCTGTTTTTT.